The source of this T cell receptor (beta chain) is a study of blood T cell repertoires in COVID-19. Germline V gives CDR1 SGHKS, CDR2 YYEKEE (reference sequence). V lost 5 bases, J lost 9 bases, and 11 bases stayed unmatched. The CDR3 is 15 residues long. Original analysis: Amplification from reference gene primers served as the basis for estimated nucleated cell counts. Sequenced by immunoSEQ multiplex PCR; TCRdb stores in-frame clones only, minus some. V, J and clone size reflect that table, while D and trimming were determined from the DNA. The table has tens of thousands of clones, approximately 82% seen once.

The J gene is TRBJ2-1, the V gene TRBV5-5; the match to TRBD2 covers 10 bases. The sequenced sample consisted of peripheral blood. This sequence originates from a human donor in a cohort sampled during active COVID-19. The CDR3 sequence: CASSAGLAERGEQFF. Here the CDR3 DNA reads TGTGCCAGCAGTGCTGGACTAGCGGAGCGGGGTGAGCAGTTCTTC.